Following are 17 T cell receptor beta chains from one sample sequenced in a study of blood T cell repertoires in COVID-19. The data were produced by immunoSEQ multiplex PCR, yet TCRdb's version contains in-frame clones alone and is incomplete. The profile shows about 190,000 clones, 75% to 80% of them singletons. Sequenced material: peripheral blood. All receptors derive from a woman aged 70-85 years with acute or convalescent COVID-19.

The V call is TRBV2, the J call TRBJ2-7; 11 bases fit TRBD2. This CDR3 contains 14 residues. The V segment lost 5 bases and the J segment 5 bases; nucleotides outside the gene matches: 5. Germline CDR1 is SNHLY and CDR2 is FYNNEI. In nucleotides, the CDR3 is TGTGCCAGCAGTCCGGGACTAGCGGCTCACGAGCAGTACTTC. Translating it yields CASSPGLAAHEQYF.

V gene TRBV5-8 combines with J gene TRBJ1-5; a weak D match, TRBD1 (6 bases). Trimming took 2 bases from V and 3 from J, leaving 12 bases between them. The CDR3 is 15 residues long. Germline CDR1 SGHTS, CDR2 YDEGEE. The CDR3 region is CASSFGTLSNQPQHF. Written as DNA, the CDR3 is TGTGCCAGCAGCTTCGGGACACTTTCCAATCAGCCCCAGCATTTT.

This chain links TRBV4-2 with TRBJ2-4; tentatively, D is TRBD1 (5 bases). The CDR3 spans 17 residues. Germline values: CDR1 LGHNA, CDR2 YNFKEQ. Trimming shortened V by 0 bases and J by 1 base, and 13 bases separated the two germline ends. CDR3 DNA sequence: TGTGCCAGCAGCCAAGATCCACCAGGGTCCGCCAAAAACATTCAGTACTTC. It codes for CASSQDPPGSAKNIQYF.

The chain links TRBV12-3 or TRBV12-4 to TRBJ1-2; no firm D call. This CDR3 region has 13 residues. Trimming pared 5 bases from V and 0 bases from J, leaving 7 bases between. This CDR3 is CASSLPSNYGYTF. The CDR3, as DNA: TGTGCCAGCAGTCTACCGTCTAACTATGGCTACACCTTC.

The chain uses TRBV7-2 and TRBJ2-2; 14 bases match TRBD2. V was pared by 6 bases and J by 9 bases, with 9 bases of the junction left unmatched. Germline V gives CDR1 SGHTA, CDR2 FQGNSA. This CDR3 has 16 residues. The CDR3 reads CASSSSGTSGSRELFF. Written as DNA, the CDR3 is TGTGCCAGCAGTTCGTCCGGGACTAGCGGGAGTAGGGAGCTGTTTTTT. The complete variable domain, with remaining parts taken from reference TRBV7-2 and TRBJ2-2, reads GAGVSQSPSNKVTEKGKDVELRCDPISGHTALYWYRQSLGQGLEFLIYFQGNSAPDKSGLPSDRFSAERTGGSVSTLTIQRTQQEDSAVYLCASSSSGTSGSRELFFGEGSRLTVL.

This chain connects TRBV10-1 to TRBJ2-1, with D possibly TRBD2 on 6 matching bases. Germline lookup yields CDR1 WNHNN and CDR2 SYGVQD (reference sequence). CDR3 size: 16 residues. Trimming pared 2 bases from V and 3 bases from J, leaving 14 bases between. CDR3 region: CASSEILGDFYNEQFF. CDR3 in DNA: TGCGCCAGCAGTGAGATTCTAGGGGACTTCTACAATGAGCAGTTCTTC.

The rearrangement joins TRBV12-3 or TRBV12-4 to TRBJ1-5; D may be TRBD1 (5 bases). The V and J ends lost 8 bases and 5 bases respectively, with 10 bases between them. The CDR3 has 12 residues. The CDR3 protein is CASQGGDQPQHF. The CDR3 DNA reads TGTGCCAGCCAGGGCGGCGATCAGCCCCAGCATTTT.

The genes are TRBV4-1 and TRBJ2-1; 7 bases line up with TRBD2. The V gene's germline CDR1 is MGHRA and CDR2 YSYEKL. J was trimmed by 7 bases and V by 0 bases; bases with no gene match: 18. The CDR3 is 19 amino acids. CDR3 sequence reads: CASSQESGRAGALVNEQFF. CDR3 sequence (DNA): TGCGCCAGCAGCCAAGAATCAGGCAGGGCGGGAGCTCTAGTGAATGAGCAGTTCTTC.

The rearrangement links TRBV11-3 to TRBJ2-1; 13 bases agree with TRBD2. Germline V gene lookup returns CDR1 SGHNT and CDR2 YENEEA. After removal of 5 bases from V and 6 bases from J, the junction contained 4 bases not matched to a gene. CDR3 size: 15 residues. Here the CDR3 reads CASSAGLAGSNEQFF. In DNA, the CDR3 is TGTGCCAGCAGCGCGGGACTAGCGGGAAGCAATGAGCAGTTCTTC.

Worth noting for this clone: One end of the junction is discordant with germline, which a read error may explain. This chain links TRBV24-1 with TRBJ2-1; TRBD1 is a possible D gene (6 bases). The germline CDR1 and CDR2 sequences are KGHDR and SFDVKD. The length of the CDR3 is 13 residues. The CDR3 protein is CATSDRGHPTPLF. CDR3 sequence (DNA): TGTGCCACCAGTGACCGGGGACACCCCACTCCTCTCTTC.

The rearrangement uses TRBV3-1 (or the pseudogene TRBV3-2) and TRBJ2-3; no clear D gene. There are 13 residues in the CDR3. V lost 0 bases and J lost 5, with 6 bases in between. Germline assignment: CDR1 LGHDT and CDR2 YNNKEL (reference sequence). The CDR3 nucleotides are TGTGCCAGCAGCCAAGATCCGGGAGATACGCAGTATTTT. Translation gives CASSQDPGDTQYF.

This chain uses TRBV2 with TRBJ1-1, with D maybe TRBD1 (5 bases). Germline CDR1 reads SNHLY; CDR2 reads FYNNEI. This CDR3 is built from 15 residues. V gave up 6 bases and J gave up 5 bases, with 19 bases separating them. The CDR3 loop reads CASRWGGATETEAFF. In nucleotides, the CDR3 is TGTGCCAGCAGATGGGGCGGCGCCACCGAGACTGAAGCTTTCTTT.

The V call is TRBV3-1 (or the pseudogene TRBV3-2), the J call TRBJ1-1; 12 nucleotides match TRBD1. CDR3 length equals 15 residues. CDR1 and CDR2 from the germline V gene are LGHDT and YNNKEL (reference sequence). Trimming removed 4 bases from V and 5 bases from J; junction bases left unmatched: 5. Written as DNA, the CDR3 is TGTGCCAGCAGCCCACGGGACAGGGGGCTGACTGAAGCTTTCTTT. This translates into CASSPRDRGLTEAFF.

J is TRBJ1-5 and V is TRBV19; 8 bases match TRBD1. There are 14 residues in the CDR3. Losses at the gene ends were 5 bases for V and 4 bases for J; bases not matched to a gene: 4. From germline, CDR1 is LNHDA and CDR2 SQIVND (reference sequence). Written as DNA, the CDR3 is TGTGCCAGTAGTTCACAGGGGGATAATCAGCCCCAGCATTTT. Its translation: CASSSQGDNQPQHF.

This clone appeared once. V usage is TRBV5-8 and J usage is TRBJ1-1, with 7 nucleotides matching TRBD1. Germline V gene data show CDR1 as SGHTS and CDR2 as YDEGEE. The CDR3 loop spans 15 amino acids. Trimming took 4 bases from V and 0 from J; bases not matched to a gene: 6. The CDR3 here is CASSLWDRMNTEAFF. The DNA for the CDR3 is TGTGCCAGCAGCCTATGGGACAGAATGAACACTGAAGCTTTCTTT.

V gene TRBV7-2 combines with J gene TRBJ1-1, with TRBD1 matching over 7 bases. J lost 6 bases, V lost 8 bases, and 12 bases had no gene match. Germline V CDR1 and CDR2: SGHTA, FQGNSA. There are 14 residues in the CDR3. CDR3 DNA sequence: TGTGCCAGCGGGCAAGAGACAGGGAAAGCTGAAGCTTTCTTT. Translation: CASGQETGKAEAFF.

The rearrangement joins TRBV2 to TRBJ2-2; the match to TRBD1 covers 9 bases. From germline, CDR1 is SNHLY and CDR2 FYNNEI. V gave up 5 bases and J gave up 4 bases; unmatched junction bases: 8. The CDR3 is made up of 16 amino acids. The CDR3 DNA follows: TGTGCCAGCAGTAATCCGGGACAGGGACCCACCGGGGAGCTGTTTTTT. Its translation: CASSNPGQGPTGELFF.